The rows below give T cell receptor beta chains drawn from one sample of a study of blood T cell repertoires in COVID-19. The assay was immunoSEQ multiplex PCR, and TCRdb's table has in-frame clones only and misses some. The top ten hold approximately 12% of the sample, which has some 120,000 clones, 84% seen once. What was sequenced was peripheral blood. The receptors come from a woman in her thirties who had recovered from COVID-19. The conserved cysteine and the conserved F or W are not part of the CDR3 here. The order of the fields is V gene, clone size, J gene, CDR3 protein. Clone sizes are given selectively: once, few, many, or a class where the clone is expanded.

v_gene: TRBV18
abundance: once
j_gene: TRBJ2-7
CDR3aa: ASSPQRQGNAEQY

v_gene: TRBV6-7
abundance: NA
j_gene: TRBJ2-1
CDR3aa: ASSYETGGIEQF

v_gene: TRBV18
abundance: NA
j_gene: TRBJ2-7
CDR3aa: ASSPGTGGREQY

v_gene: TRBV6-6
abundance: NA
j_gene: TRBJ2-3
CDR3aa: ASSYSRGSDTQY

v_gene: TRBV9
abundance: NA
j_gene: TRBJ2-3
CDR3aa: ASSVTSGTRNTQY

v_gene: TRBV4-1
abundance: NA
j_gene: TRBJ2-7
CDR3aa: ASSQDPDGYEQY

v_gene: TRBV5-6
abundance: NA
j_gene: TRBJ2-2
CDR3aa: ASSLGTGATGELF

v_gene: TRBV7-2
abundance: NA
j_gene: TRBJ2-7
CDR3aa: ASSLVQGSSYEQY

v_gene: TRBV7-9
abundance: NA
j_gene: TRBJ1-4
CDR3aa: ASSSVSTNEKLF

v_gene: TRBV5-6
abundance: NA
j_gene: TRBJ2-7
CDR3aa: ASSLYGTGEVGEQY

v_gene: TRBV19
abundance: few
j_gene: TRBJ1-2
CDR3aa: ASSITGISYYGYT

v_gene: TRBV12-3/TRBV12-4
abundance: once
j_gene: TRBJ2-3
CDR3aa: ASSFGDTQY

v_gene: TRBV11-2
abundance: NA
j_gene: TRBJ1-2
CDR3aa: ASSLFDRGNGYT

v_gene: TRBV2
abundance: NA
j_gene: TRBJ1-5
CDR3aa: ASSAQGSSNQPQH

v_gene: TRBV18
abundance: once
j_gene: TRBJ2-5
CDR3aa: ASSTGQGALGETQY

v_gene: TRBV7-6
abundance: few
j_gene: TRBJ2-1
CDR3aa: ASSSRSGGTPSEQF

v_gene: TRBV3-1/TRBV3-2
abundance: once
j_gene: TRBJ2-3
CDR3aa: ASSISGGAADTQY

v_gene: TRBV5-1
abundance: once
j_gene: TRBJ2-3
CDR3aa: ASSLVGQGSTDTQY

v_gene: TRBV19
abundance: few
j_gene: TRBJ2-3
CDR3aa: ASSKEGLDTQY

v_gene: TRBV3-1/TRBV3-2
abundance: NA
j_gene: TRBJ2-2
CDR3aa: ASSQAGRGKDTGELF

v_gene: TRBV13
abundance: NA
j_gene: TRBJ2-7
CDR3aa: ASSSRKPGQGDMLYEQY

v_gene: TRBV10-3
abundance: NA
j_gene: TRBJ1-1
CDR3aa: AISEPVDNEAF

v_gene: TRBV5-1
abundance: NA
j_gene: TRBJ2-3
CDR3aa: ASSLAWPGPTADTQY

v_gene: TRBV24-1
abundance: NA
j_gene: TRBJ2-3
CDR3aa: ATSGTGGADTQY

v_gene: TRBV19
abundance: NA
j_gene: TRBJ1-2
CDR3aa: ASSIYRGLGGYT

v_gene: TRBV6-6
abundance: NA
j_gene: TRBJ2-3
CDR3aa: ASSYGGASTDTQY

v_gene: TRBV2
abundance: NA
j_gene: TRBJ1-1
CDR3aa: ASLGRETEAF

v_gene: TRBV29-1
abundance: NA
j_gene: TRBJ2-7
CDR3aa: SVEGAGSRGDYEQY

v_gene: TRBV7-2
abundance: NA
j_gene: TRBJ2-7
CDR3aa: ASSLVIDGDYPYEQY

v_gene: TRBV28
abundance: few
j_gene: TRBJ1-1
CDR3aa: ASSLAAAINTEAF

v_gene: TRBV7-9
abundance: NA
j_gene: TRBJ2-3
CDR3aa: AGGQSLVDTQY

v_gene: TRBV6-1
abundance: NA
j_gene: TRBJ1-4
CDR3aa: ASSDATGKEKLF

v_gene: TRBV5-1
abundance: few
j_gene: TRBJ1-1
CDR3aa: ASSLEAGSRVNTEAF

v_gene: TRBV11-2
abundance: NA
j_gene: TRBJ2-1
CDR3aa: ASSSISRGNEQF

v_gene: TRBV6-6
abundance: once
j_gene: TRBJ1-4
CDR3aa: ASSPGGSNEKLF

v_gene: TRBV7-6
abundance: NA
j_gene: TRBJ2-5
CDR3aa: ASSPRGTSGGKTQY

v_gene: TRBV10-1
abundance: NA
j_gene: TRBJ1-1
CDR3aa: ASSFTQGADEAF

v_gene: TRBV6-4
abundance: NA
j_gene: TRBJ2-1
CDR3aa: ASSPLAGAYNEQF

v_gene: TRBV29-1
abundance: NA
j_gene: TRBJ1-1
CDR3aa: SVPGGVGTEAF

v_gene: TRBV7-7
abundance: once
j_gene: TRBJ2-7
CDR3aa: ASSKEADYEQY

v_gene: TRBV5-5
abundance: NA
j_gene: TRBJ1-3
CDR3aa: ASSSGSGNTIY

v_gene: TRBV19
abundance: NA
j_gene: TRBJ1-3
CDR3aa: ASSPQSSGNTIY

v_gene: TRBV7-3
abundance: NA
j_gene: TRBJ1-1
CDR3aa: ASSQAPRNTEAF